This T cell receptor beta chain was sequenced in a study of blood T cell repertoires in COVID-19. Whole-study context: The study drew acute and convalescent COVID-19 samples from the United States, Italy and Spain. PBMCs, B-cell-depleted T cells, or T cells provided the cDNA or gDNA that made up the material.

This CDR3 has 15 residues. V lost 1 base to trimming and J lost 0 bases; unmatched junction nucleotides: 2. Germline values: CDR1 SGHAT, CDR2 FQNNGV. Recruits, aged 18 to 89 years, lived in approximately 26 US areas. Cohort 3 recovered donors had two negative PCRs, clearance, or symptom resolution. Some clones are missing from TCRdb's copy, which holds only in-frame ones; the method was immunoSEQ multiplex PCR. The table has just over 300,000 clones, around 89% seen once. The sequence came from a middle-aged woman who had recovered from COVID-19. This chain joins TRBV11-2 and TRBJ2-7; TRBD1 matches at 8 bases. The sample consisted of PBMCs or T cells enriched from blood (not recorded which). The CDR3 bases are TGTGCCAGCAGCTTAGGACAGGGGTTCTCCTACGAGCAGTACTTC. As protein: CASSLGQGFSYEQYF.